The entry below gives a single TCR beta chain sequence along with its context. The antigen is not known. The TCR libraries each used total RNA (approximately 3,200 ng per library). With the 5' RACE reads reprocessed, TCRdb shows one record per CDR3 protein and no DNA. This listing includes some 150,000 distinct CDR3 sequences. The data originate from a study of monozygotic twins with inflammatory bowel disease. Study observations and caveats: Repertoire similarity was not found to differ between concordant and discordant twins, possibly from limited power.

The CDR3 covers 15 residues. Germline V gene lookup returns CDR1 SGHRS and CDR2 YFSETQ. Sequenced: blood. This chain uses TRBV5-1 with TRBJ2-1; TCRdb proposes TRBD2, but this gene call is untestable without DNA. This TCR was sampled from a human donor with ulcerative colitis or Crohn's disease, or a healthy co-twin of an affected twin (not recorded which). CDR3 sequence reads: CASSLAVAGGAEQFF.